The sequence of this T cell receptor (beta chain) was determined in a study of PD-L1 blockade in urothelial cancer. Study information: Prior chemotherapy in patients spanned 0 to 3 regimens.

Stated time point: peripheral blood 6 weeks after treatment start. This CDR3 has 15 residues. V was pared by 3 bases and J by 8 bases, with 12 bases of the junction left unmatched. Germline-derived CDR1 and CDR2 are SGHKS and YYEKEE (reference sequence). Profiling relied on immunoSEQ multiplex PCR, and the TCRdb table lists in-frame clones only, not all of them. The sample records around 93,000 clones, 75% to 90% being singletons. J is TRBJ1-2 and V is TRBV5-5; 8 bases are shared with TRBD1. Specimen: PBMCs, collected around atezolizumab (anti-PD-L1) treatment. This receptor was obtained from a man between 65 and 85 years old with urothelial cancer. The CDR3 loop is CASSSLDRAKEGYTF. The CDR3, as DNA: TGTGCCAGCAGCTCACTGGACAGGGCAAAGGAAGGCTACACCTTC.